Below are 10 T cell receptor beta chains sequenced from a single sample in a study of blood T cell repertoires in COVID-19. Clones were sequenced by immunoSEQ multiplex PCR, and TCRdb holds only the in-frame ones, with some missing. The sample has 60,000 to 65,000 clones, around 80% seen once. Source material: peripheral blood. All receptors derive from a human donor in a cohort sampled during active COVID-19.

The chain combines TRBV4-3 with TRBJ2-2; possible D gene TRBD1, 5 bases. Germline CDR1 reads LGHNA; CDR2 reads YSLEER. This CDR3 contains 14 residues. Trimming cost V 3 bases and J 5 bases, with 10 bases left between them. CDR3 residues: CASSHNQGTGELFF. The CDR3 coding sequence is TGCGCCAGCAGCCATAATCAGGGAACCGGGGAGCTGTTTTTT.

The chain couples TRBV7-9 to TRBJ1-3; D perhaps matches TRBD1 (5 bases). The CDR3 has 16 amino acids. Trimming removed 3 bases from V and 3 bases from J, with 15 bases in between. Looked up from germline, CDR1 is SEHNR and CDR2 is FQNEAQ (reference sequence). The CDR3 loop is CASSFPGGSGGNTIYF. The CDR3 nucleotides are TGTGCCAGCAGCTTCCCCGGGGGGTCGGGTGGAAACACCATATATTTT.

This clone has more than one count but fewer than ten. This chain uses TRBV11-2 with TRBJ1-2; 7 bases fit TRBD1. The length of the CDR3 is 15 residues. The germline gives CDR1 SGHAT, CDR2 FQNNGV. Losses at the gene ends were 5 bases for V and 4 bases for J; bases not matched to a gene: 10. In DNA, the CDR3 is TGTGCCAGCAGCCATCCGGGACAGCTCGTCTATGGCTACACCTTC. Protein sequence: CASSHPGQLVYGYTF.

This chain connects TRBV5-1 to TRBJ2-6; maybe TRBD1 (5 bases). V lost 0 bases to trimming and J lost 1 base, with 8 bases between them. The germline gives CDR1 SGHRS, CDR2 YFSETQ. CDR3 length: 16 amino acids. In DNA, the CDR3 is TGCGCCAGCAGCTTGGAAAGGGGTTCTGGGGCCAACGTCCTGACTTTC. Translating gives CASSLERGSGANVLTF.

This rearrangement joins TRBV15 to TRBJ1-1, with unresolved D. Germline-derived CDR1 and CDR2 are LNHNV and YYDKDF (reference sequence). The V end lost 0 bases, the J end lost 5 bases, and 4 bases lay between the germline ends. The CDR3 has 12 residues. CDR3 bases: TGTGCCACCAGCAGAGATGAGACTGAAGCTTTCTTT. Residues: CATSRDETEAFF.

V is TRBV19 and J is TRBJ2-2, with 7 nucleotides matching TRBD2. The V gene's germline CDR1 is LNHDA and CDR2 SQIVND (reference sequence). This CDR3 region has 14 residues. Unmatched junction bases numbered 2, after V lost 3 bases and J lost 4 bases. CDR3 nucleotides: TGTGCCAGTAGTATTGGGGGGGGCACCGGGGAGCTGTTTTTT. Encoded protein: CASSIGGGTGELFF.

The V and J genes are TRBV5-1 and TRBJ2-2; no clear D gene. CDR3 length: 16 residues. Trimming took off 9 bases at V and 0 bases at J, with 18 bases between the two ends. Germline V lookup: CDR1 SGHRS, CDR2 YFSETQ. CDR3 in amino acids: CATKSGASANTGELFF. The CDR3 DNA sequence: TGCGCCACCAAGTCTGGAGCAAGCGCGAACACCGGGGAGCTGTTTTTT.

The chain joins TRBV9 to TRBJ2-3, with D possibly being TRBD1 (6 bases). Germline V lookup: CDR1 SGDLS, CDR2 YYNGEE. The CDR3 totals 15 residues. Trimming took off 1 base at V and 0 bases at J, with 9 bases between the two ends. CDR3 protein: CASSVRGSSTDTQYF. DNA of the CDR3: TGTGCCAGCAGCGTAAGGGGGAGCAGCACAGATACGCAGTATTTT.

This sequence joins TRBV2 and TRBJ1-2; 9 bases match TRBD1. The CDR3 runs to 15 residues. V trimming: 6 bases; J trimming: 6 bases; junction bases outside the gene matches: 11. CDR1 and CDR2 from the germline V gene are SNHLY and FYNNEI. Here the CDR3 DNA reads TGTGCCAGCAGGGGCGGCGGGACAGGGCTAGATGGCTACACCTTC. It yields the protein CASRGGGTGLDGYTF.

The genes are TRBV19 and TRBJ2-5; tentative D call: TRBD1 (7 bases). V lost 8 bases to trimming and J lost 4 bases, with 20 bases between them. The CDR3 runs 15 residues. The germline gives CDR1 LNHDA, CDR2 SQIVND (reference sequence). The CDR3 region has the DNA TGTGCCAGTGGTGGCAGGGGGGTACCCGGAGAGACCCAGTACTTC. Translated, it gives CASGGRGVPGETQYF.